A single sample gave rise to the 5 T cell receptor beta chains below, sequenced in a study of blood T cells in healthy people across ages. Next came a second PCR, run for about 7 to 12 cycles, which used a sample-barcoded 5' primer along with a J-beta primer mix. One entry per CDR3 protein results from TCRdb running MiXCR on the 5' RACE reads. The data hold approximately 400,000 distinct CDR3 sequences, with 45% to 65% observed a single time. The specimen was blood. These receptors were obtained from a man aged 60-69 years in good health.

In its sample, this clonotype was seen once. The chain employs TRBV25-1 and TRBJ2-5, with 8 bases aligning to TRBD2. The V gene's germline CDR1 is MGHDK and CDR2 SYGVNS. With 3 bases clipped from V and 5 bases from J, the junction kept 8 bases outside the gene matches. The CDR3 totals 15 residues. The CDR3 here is CASSDLAGARETQYF. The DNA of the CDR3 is TGTGCCAGCAGTGACCTAGCGGGCGCCCGGGAGACCCAGTACTTC. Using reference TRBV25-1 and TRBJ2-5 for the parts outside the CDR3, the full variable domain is EADIYQTPRYLVIGTGKKITLECSQTMGHDKMYWYQQDPGMELHLIHYSYGVNSTEKGDLSSESTVSRIRTEHFPLTLESARPSHTSQYLCASSDLAGARETQYFGPGTRLLVL.

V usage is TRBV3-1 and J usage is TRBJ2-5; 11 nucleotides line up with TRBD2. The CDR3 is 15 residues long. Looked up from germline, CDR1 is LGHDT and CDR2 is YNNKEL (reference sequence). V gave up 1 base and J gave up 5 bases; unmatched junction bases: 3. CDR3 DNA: TGTGCCAGCAGCCAAGCGGGGACTAGCGGCGAGACCCAGTACTTC. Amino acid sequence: CASSQAGTSGETQYF.

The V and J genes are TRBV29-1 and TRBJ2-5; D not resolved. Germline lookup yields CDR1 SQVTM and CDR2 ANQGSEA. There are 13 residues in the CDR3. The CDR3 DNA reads TGCAGGATCGACGAGCCCCGATTAGATGAGCAGTACTTC. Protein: CRIDEPRLDEQYF.

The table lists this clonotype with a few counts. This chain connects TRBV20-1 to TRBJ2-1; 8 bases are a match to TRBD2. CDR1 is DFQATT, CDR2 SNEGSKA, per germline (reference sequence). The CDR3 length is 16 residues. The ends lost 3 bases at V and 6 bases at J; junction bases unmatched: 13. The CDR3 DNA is TGCAGTGCTAGGGCCCCGGTGAGCGGGAGAGGCAATGAGCAGTTCTTC. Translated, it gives CSARAPVSGRGNEQFF.

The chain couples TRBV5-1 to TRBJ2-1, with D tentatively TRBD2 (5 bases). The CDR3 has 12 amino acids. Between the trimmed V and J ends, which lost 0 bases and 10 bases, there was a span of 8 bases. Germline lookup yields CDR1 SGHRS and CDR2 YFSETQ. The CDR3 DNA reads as TGCGCCAGCAGCTTGGGAGGGCTCGAGCAGTTCTTC. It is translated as CASSLGGLEQFF.